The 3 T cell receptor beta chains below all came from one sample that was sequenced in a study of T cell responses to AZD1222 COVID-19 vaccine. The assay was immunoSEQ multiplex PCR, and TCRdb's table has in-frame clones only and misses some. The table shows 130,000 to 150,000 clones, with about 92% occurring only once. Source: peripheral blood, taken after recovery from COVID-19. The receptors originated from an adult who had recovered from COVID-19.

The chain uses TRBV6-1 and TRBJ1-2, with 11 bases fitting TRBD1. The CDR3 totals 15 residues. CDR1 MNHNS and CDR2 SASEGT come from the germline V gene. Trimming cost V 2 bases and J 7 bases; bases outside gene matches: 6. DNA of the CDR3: TGTGCCAGCAGTGAATGGGACAGGGGGGGAGGTGGCTACACCTTC. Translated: CASSEWDRGGGGYTF.

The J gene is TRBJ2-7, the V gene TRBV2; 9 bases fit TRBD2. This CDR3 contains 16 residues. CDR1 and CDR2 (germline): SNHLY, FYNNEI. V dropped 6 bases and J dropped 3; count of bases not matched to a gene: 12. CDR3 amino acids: CASRGSRLADHYEQYF. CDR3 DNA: TGTGCCAGCAGGGGTTCAAGACTAGCGGACCACTACGAGCAGTACTTC.

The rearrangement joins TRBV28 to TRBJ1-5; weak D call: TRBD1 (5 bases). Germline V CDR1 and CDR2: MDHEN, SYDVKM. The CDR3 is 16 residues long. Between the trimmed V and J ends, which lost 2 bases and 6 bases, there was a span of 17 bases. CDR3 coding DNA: TGTGCCAGCAGTTTAATCTCCCGGGGGGAGGGTCAGCCCCAGCATTTT. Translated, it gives CASSLISRGEGQPQHF.